The T cell receptor beta chain described here comes from a study of OX40 agonist ivuxolimab in advanced cancers. Study conclusions and caveats: At 0.1 to 3.0 mg/kg, clonal expansion of CD4+ and CD8+ blood T cells had occurred by week 6.

A history of autoimmune disease or systemic immunosuppression excluded patients. Measured with immunoSEQ multiplex PCR; TCRdb has only the in-frame clones, and not every one. The sample holds some 14,000 clones, over 80% seen once. Turning to this clone: What it binds is unknown.

The clonotype originates from an adult with an advanced solid tumor such as melanoma, head and neck, liver or kidney cancer. This material consisted of CD4+ or CD8+ T cells sorted from blood, taken in a trial of the OX40 agonist ivuxolimab.

CDR3 in DNA: TGTGCCAGCAGTAACGGGGCCCGTACGAGTCGTCAGCCCCAGCATTTT. Translation gives CASSNGARTSRQPQHF. The chain links TRBV28 to TRBJ1-5, with D perhaps matching TRBD1 (5 bases). CDR3 length equals 16 residues. Per the germline V gene, CDR1 is MDHEN and CDR2 is SYDVKM. Trimming shortened V by 5 bases and J by 6 bases, and 20 bases separated the two germline ends.